This entry concerns a single T cell receptor beta chain. Its antigen is as yet unknown. The data belong to a study of shared clonotypes between healthy human individuals. Points from the study as a whole: Generation probabilities of non-shared clonotypes were lower (relative to those shared by all four donors). Naive CD4 clonotypes overlapped across several donors at roughly 5.1%.

At deep level, the assay was performed. Clones were read by immunoSEQ multiplex PCR, and TCRdb kept only the in-frame ones, dropping some. The table lists approximately 640,000 clones, about 78% of them singletons, with 1.8% in the top ten. In germline, CDR1 is ENHRY, CDR2 SYGVKD. Between the trimmed V and J ends, which lost 4 bases and 3 bases, there was a span of 6 bases. This CDR3 has 12 amino acids. Donors comprised only Caucasian adults living in Nashville, Tennessee. Sequencing was performed on memory CD4+ T cells sorted from blood. Noted subset: CD45RA-negative fraction. The TCR was taken from a woman younger than 45 in good health. The chain uses TRBV10-3 and TRBJ2-5; D unresolved. CDR3 sequence: CAISVGKETQYF. CDR3 bases: TGTGCCATCAGTGTAGGGAAAGAGACCCAGTACTTC.